This T cell receptor beta chain comes out of a study of regulatory T cells in long-lasting Graves disease. Indicated time point: newly diagnosed GD, antithyroid drugs for less than 3 months. Scientists built the TCR library using RNA that was extracted from PBMCs. This clonotype has a handful of counts. CDR3 length: 15 amino acids. Trimming took 4 bases from V and 1 from J, leaving 11 bases between them. The germline CDR1 and CDR2 sequences are KGHSH and LQKENI. CDR3-region Arm-PCR and iRepertoire HTBI primers produced the TCR beta libraries. TCRdb reanalysed the multiplex PCR reads using MiXCR and keeps one entry per CDR3 protein. The sample includes approximately 460,000 distinct CDR3 sequences, roughly 15% of them seen just once. The sample was also linked to a second study, of T cells in Graves' hyperthyroidism and ophthalmopathy.

The receptor was isolated from a woman aged 25 to 45 with Graves disease. The chain has TRBV18 and TRBJ2-1; D not resolved. The material sequenced was peripheral blood mononuclear cells (PBMCs), taken at new diagnosis, from a patient treated with antithyroid drugs. CDR3 loop: CASSRTDPSYNEQFF. The DNA of the CDR3 is TGTGCCAGCTCACGGACGGATCCTTCCTACAATGAGCAGTTCTTC.